This T cell receptor beta chain was identified during a study of CD8+ T cells in alopecia areata. Sequencing templates came from extracted RNA that was reverse transcribed into cDNA. Assay used: immunoSEQ multiplex PCR; TCRdb lists only in-frame clones, some missing. Of about 110,000 clones in the sample, under 60% are singletons; the top ten hold 20% to 25%. Study results and limitations: An increase in clonality over normal scalp was evident in lesional scalp, especially alopecia totalis/universalis.

With regard to this clone: What it binds is not known. The same CDR3 also results from other DNA sequences found in this sample.

CDR3 length: 12 residues. Germline loops: CDR1 MDHEN, CDR2 SYDVKM. V was cut by 2 bases and J by 5 bases, with 5 bases left in between. Sequencing input: NKG2D-low CD8+ T cells sorted from blood. The gene calls are TRBV28 and TRBJ2-3; D is possibly TRBD2 (5 bases). The clonotype was recovered from a human donor with alopecia areata. The CDR3, as DNA: TGTGCCAGCAGTTTAGGAGGAGATACGCAGTATTTT. Its protein product is CASSLGGDTQYF. Using reference TRBV28 and TRBJ2-3 for the parts outside the CDR3, the full variable domain is DVKVTQSSRYLVKRTGEKVFLECVQDMDHENMFWYRQDPGLGLRLIYFSYDVKMKEKGDIPEGYSVSREKKERFSLILESASTNQTSMYLCASSLGGDTQYFGPGTRLTVL.